Listed below are T cell receptor beta chains from one sample, sequenced in a study of cytomegalovirus exposure and HLA in healthy donors. The method was immunoSEQ multiplex PCR; TCRdb's version includes in-frame clones alone and lacks a portion of them. The table lists 57,000 or so clones, 75% to 95% of them singletons. Sequenced material: PBMCs. These TCRs come from a woman aged 25 to 39 in good health and CMV-seronegative. Both conserved end residues are part of each CDR3. D genes are given only for firm matches. The size field is filled for only some rows; it gives once, few, many or a size class.

d_call	v_call	clone_size	j_call	cdr3_nt	cdr3_aa
TRBD1	TRBV30	NA	TRBJ2-3	TGTGCCTGGAGTGCTACAGGGGGCCATACGCAGTATTTT	CAWSATGGHTQYF
NA	TRBV28	once	TRBJ1-1	TGTGCCAGCAGTCCTGGGACAAGAGACACTGAAGCTTTCTTT	CASSPGTRDTEAFF
NA	TRBV4-1	NA	TRBJ1-4	TGCGCCAGCAGCCAAGACCCGGGGGGCGCGGGTAATGAAAAACTGTTTTTT	CASSQDPGGAGNEKLFF
NA	TRBV4-2	NA	TRBJ2-7	TGTGCCAGCAGCCAAGATAGAACAGGGTATAAAGACGAGCAGTACTTC	CASSQDRTGYKDEQYF
TRBD1	TRBV28	NA	TRBJ2-4	TGTGCCAGCAGTTTTAACAGGGGGGATCCCAAAAACATTCAGTACTTC	CASSFNRGDPKNIQYF
NA	TRBV29-1	NA	TRBJ2-5	TGCAGCGTTTCAGGACTCAAAGAGACCCAGTACTTC	CSVSGLKETQYF
TRBD1	TRBV15	NA	TRBJ1-5	TGTGCCACCACTGGGACAGCATTCTCACAGCCCCAGCATTTT	CATTGTAFSQPQHF
TRBD1	TRBV6-1	NA	TRBJ1-5	TGTGCCAGCAGTGAAAAGCTGGGACAGGGCCAGCATTTT	CASSEKLGQGQHF
NA	TRBV27	NA	TRBJ1-5	TGTGCCAGCACGACAGGCGGGAGCAATCAGCCCCAGCATTTT	CASTTGGSNQPQHF
NA	TRBV14	NA	TRBJ1-3	TGTGCCAGCAGCCAAGGGAGGGGATCGATGAATTTT	CASSQGRGSMNF
NA	TRBV5-8	NA	TRBJ2-2	TGTGCCAGCAGCTTGGGCCAGGGTTTCGCCGGGGAGCTGTTTTTT	CASSLGQGFAGELFF
TRBD1	TRBV5-1	NA	TRBJ2-1	TGCGCCAGCAGCTTGTCAGGGGGCAACAGCAATGAGCAGTTCTTC	CASSLSGGNSNEQFF
NA	TRBV12-5	NA	TRBJ2-7	TGTGCTAGTGGTTTGCGTGCGGGGCGAGGAGCCTACGAGCAGTACTTC	CASGLRAGRGAYEQYF
TRBD2	TRBV27	NA	TRBJ2-3	TGTGCCAGCAGACTAGCGGGAGTGGGAGATACGCAGTATTTT	CASRLAGVGDTQYF
NA	TRBV30	NA	TRBJ2-3	TGTGCCTGGAGTGCCCAAGTAACACGCACAGATACGCAGTATTTT	CAWSAQVTRTDTQYF
NA	TRBV18	NA	TRBJ1-5	TGTGCCAGCTCGCTCGAACTCTCAGGGGATCAGCCCCAGCATTTT	CASSLELSGDQPQHF
TRBD2	TRBV25-1	NA	TRBJ2-1	TGTGCCAGTGGACTAGCGGGTCTCAATGAGCAGTTCTTC	CASGLAGLNEQFF
TRBD2	TRBV6-4	medium-sized	TRBJ2-1	TGTGCCAGCAGTGACATAGCGGGTAGCTCCTACAATGAGCAGTTCTTC	CASSDIAGSSYNEQFF
NA	TRBV28	NA	TRBJ2-5	TGTGCCAGCAGTTTACCCAGGCAAGAGACCCAGTACTTC	CASSLPRQETQYF
TRBD1	TRBV5-1	NA	TRBJ2-7	TGCGCCAGCAGAGCCGGGACAGGGGAGGTCTACGAGCAGTACTTC	CASRAGTGEVYEQYF
TRBD2	TRBV5-1	NA	TRBJ2-2	TGCGCCAGCAGCTTGCTAGCGGGAGCTTCCGGGGAGCTGTTTTTT	CASSLLAGASGELFF
TRBD2	TRBV2	NA	TRBJ2-6	TGTGCCAGCACTCGACTAGCGGGTTTCTCTGGGGCCAACGTCCTGACTTTC	CASTRLAGFSGANVLTF
TRBD2	TRBV2	NA	TRBJ2-5	TGTGCCAGCAGGCATAAGGGACTAGCGGCCCAAGAGACCCAGTACTTC	CASRHKGLAAQETQYF
TRBD1	TRBV10-3	NA	TRBJ2-1	TGTGCCACCAGTAGAGAGACGACAGGGAACAATGAGCAGTTCTTC	CATSRETTGNNEQFF
NA	TRBV11-1	NA	TRBJ2-3	TGTGCCAGCACCCATTTTAGCACAGATACGCAGTATTTT	CASTHFSTDTQYF
TRBD1	TRBV15	once	TRBJ2-1	TGTGCCACCAGCAGAGCCTTTACAGGGGGCGTTGAGCAGTTCTTC	CATSRAFTGGVEQFF
NA	TRBV14	NA	TRBJ1-2	TGTGCCAGCAGCCAAGCCCTGACAGAGCCGAGGGGCTACACCTTC	CASSQALTEPRGYTF
TRBD1	TRBV30	few	TRBJ1-1	TGTGCCAGAAGGACAGGATGGAACACTGAAGCTTTCTTT	CARRTGWNTEAFF
TRBD2	TRBV9	NA	TRBJ2-1	TGTGCCAGCAGCGCCCTAGCGGGAGGGCCGGATGAGCAGTTCTTC	CASSALAGGPDEQFF
TRBD1	TRBV30	NA	TRBJ2-7	TGTGCCTGGAGACAGGGGAACTACGAGCAGTACTTC	CAWRQGNYEQYF
NA	TRBV9	NA	TRBJ1-1	TGTGCCAGCAGCCCTAGGTGGGGGGGCGAGAAGAACACTGAAGCTTTCTTT	CASSPRWGGEKNTEAFF
TRBD1	TRBV2	few	TRBJ2-7	TGTGCCAGCAGTGATGGACAGGTAGCCCCCTCCGAGCAGTACTTC	CASSDGQVAPSEQYF
NA	TRBV19	NA	TRBJ1-1	TGTGCCAGTACCCCAGAAGGGGTTGAAGCTTTCTTT	CASTPEGVEAFF
TRBD1	TRBV7-2	NA	TRBJ2-7	TGTGCCAGCAGCCCGACCGGGACAGATTCCTACGAGCAGTACTTC	CASSPTGTDSYEQYF